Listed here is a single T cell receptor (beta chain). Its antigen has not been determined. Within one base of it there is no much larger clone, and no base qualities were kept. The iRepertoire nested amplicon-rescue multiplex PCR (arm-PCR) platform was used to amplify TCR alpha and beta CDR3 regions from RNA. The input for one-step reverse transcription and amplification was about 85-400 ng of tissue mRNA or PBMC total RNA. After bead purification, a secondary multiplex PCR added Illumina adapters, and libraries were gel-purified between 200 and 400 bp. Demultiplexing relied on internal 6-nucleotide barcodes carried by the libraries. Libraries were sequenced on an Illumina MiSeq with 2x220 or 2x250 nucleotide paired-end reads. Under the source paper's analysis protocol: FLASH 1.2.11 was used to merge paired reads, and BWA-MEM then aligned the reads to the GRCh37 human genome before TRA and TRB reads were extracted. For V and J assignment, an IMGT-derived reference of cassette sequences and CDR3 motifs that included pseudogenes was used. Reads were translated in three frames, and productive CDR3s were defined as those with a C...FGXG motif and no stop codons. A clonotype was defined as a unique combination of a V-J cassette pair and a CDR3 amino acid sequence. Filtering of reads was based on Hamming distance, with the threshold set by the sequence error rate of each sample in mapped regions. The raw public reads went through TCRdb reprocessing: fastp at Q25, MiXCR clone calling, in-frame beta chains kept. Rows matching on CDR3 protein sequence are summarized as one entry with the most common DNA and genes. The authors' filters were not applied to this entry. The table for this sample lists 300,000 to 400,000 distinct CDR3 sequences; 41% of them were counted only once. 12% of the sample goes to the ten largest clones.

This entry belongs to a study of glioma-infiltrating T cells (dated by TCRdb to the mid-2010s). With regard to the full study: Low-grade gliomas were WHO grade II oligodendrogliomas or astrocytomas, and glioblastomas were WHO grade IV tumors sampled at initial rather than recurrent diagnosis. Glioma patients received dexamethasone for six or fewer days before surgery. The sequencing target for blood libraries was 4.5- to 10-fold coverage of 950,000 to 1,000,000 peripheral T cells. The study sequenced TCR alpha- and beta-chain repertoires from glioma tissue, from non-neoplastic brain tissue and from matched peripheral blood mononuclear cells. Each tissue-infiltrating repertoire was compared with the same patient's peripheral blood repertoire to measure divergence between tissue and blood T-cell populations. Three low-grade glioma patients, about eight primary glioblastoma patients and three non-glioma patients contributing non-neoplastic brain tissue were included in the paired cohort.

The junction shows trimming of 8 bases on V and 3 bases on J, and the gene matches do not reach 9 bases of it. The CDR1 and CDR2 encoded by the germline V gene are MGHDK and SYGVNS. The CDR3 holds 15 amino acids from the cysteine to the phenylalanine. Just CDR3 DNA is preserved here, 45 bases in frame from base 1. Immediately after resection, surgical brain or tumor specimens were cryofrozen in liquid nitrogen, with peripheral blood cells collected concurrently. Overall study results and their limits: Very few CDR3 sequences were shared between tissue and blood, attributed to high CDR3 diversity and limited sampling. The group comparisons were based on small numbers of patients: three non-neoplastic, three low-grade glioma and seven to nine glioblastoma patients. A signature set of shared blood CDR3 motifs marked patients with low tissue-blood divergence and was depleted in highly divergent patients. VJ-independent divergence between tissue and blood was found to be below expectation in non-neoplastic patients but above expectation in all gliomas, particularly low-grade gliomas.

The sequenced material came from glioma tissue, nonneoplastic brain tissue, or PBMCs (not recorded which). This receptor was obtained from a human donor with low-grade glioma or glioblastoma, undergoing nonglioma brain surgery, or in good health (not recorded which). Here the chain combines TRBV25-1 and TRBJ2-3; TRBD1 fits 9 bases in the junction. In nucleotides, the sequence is TGTGCCAGCTGGAGGGGACAGGGACGAACAGATACGCAGTATTTT. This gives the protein CASWRGQGRTDTQYF.